This TCR beta chain was obtained from a study of Ad26.COV2.S vaccination and SARS-CoV-2 variants. Study observations and caveats: Possible underestimation of total T cell responses by the TCR breadth and depth analyses was noted.

Described treatment: over 15 received Ad26.COV2.S at low or high dose, single or two shots; 5 received placebo; per-sample allocation not given. Following the first vaccine or placebo injection, samples were taken on day 63. About this clone itself: Its antigen is unknown.

The table came from immunoSEQ multiplex PCR; TCRdb's copy has only in-frame clones and leaves some out. The sample contains fewer than 900,000 clones, around 90% of which appear only once. The CDR3 sequence is 13 residues long. The germline gives CDR1 MNHEY, CDR2 SMNVEV (reference sequence). V was trimmed by 5 bases and J by 7 bases, leaving 12 bases between them. The sequence was collected from a person between 18 and 60 years old who received the Ad26.COV2.S COVID-19 vaccine or a placebo. The V call is TRBV27, the J call TRBJ2-1; TRBD2 might be the D (6 bases). Sequenced here: peripheral blood, sampled in a trial of Ad26.COV2.S vaccine versus placebo. DNA for the CDR3: TGTGCCAGCAGTCCAGCGGAGGGAAATGAGCAGTTCTTC. This gives the protein CASSPAEGNEQFF.